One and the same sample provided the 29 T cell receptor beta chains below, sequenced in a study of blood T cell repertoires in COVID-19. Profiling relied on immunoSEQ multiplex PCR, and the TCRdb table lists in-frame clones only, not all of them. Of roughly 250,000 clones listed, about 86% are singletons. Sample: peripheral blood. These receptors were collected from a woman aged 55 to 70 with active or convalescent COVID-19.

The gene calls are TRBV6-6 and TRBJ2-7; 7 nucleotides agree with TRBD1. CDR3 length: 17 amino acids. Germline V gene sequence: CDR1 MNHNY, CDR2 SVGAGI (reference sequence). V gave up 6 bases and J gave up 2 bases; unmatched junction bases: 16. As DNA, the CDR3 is TGTGCCAGCAGCCGACCACGCTCGGGACAGAATACCTACGAGCAGTACTTC. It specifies CASSRPRSGQNTYEQYF.

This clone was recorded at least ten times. The CDR3 bases are TGTGCCAGCAGCCAAGTGGGCGGGGGGCTCTACGAGCAGTACTTC. Protein product: CASSQVGGGLYEQYF. V usage is TRBV4-2 and J usage is TRBJ2-7; TRBD2 aligns across 8 bases. The V gene's germline CDR1 is LGHNA and CDR2 YNFKEQ. J gave up 3 bases and V 1 base, and 5 bases lay outside the gene matches. This CDR3 region has 15 residues.

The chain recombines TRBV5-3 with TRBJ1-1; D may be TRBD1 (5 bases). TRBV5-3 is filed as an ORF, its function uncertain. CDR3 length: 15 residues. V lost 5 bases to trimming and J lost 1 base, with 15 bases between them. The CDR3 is CARSWFNRKNTEAFF. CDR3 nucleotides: TGTGCCAGAAGTTGGTTCAACAGGAAGAACACTGAAGCTTTCTTT.

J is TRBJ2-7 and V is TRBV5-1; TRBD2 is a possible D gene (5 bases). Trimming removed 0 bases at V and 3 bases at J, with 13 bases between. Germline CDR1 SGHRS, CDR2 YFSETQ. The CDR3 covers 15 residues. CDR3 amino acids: CASSLERASLYEQYF. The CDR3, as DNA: TGCGCCAGCAGCTTGGAGAGGGCCTCCCTCTACGAGCAGTACTTC.

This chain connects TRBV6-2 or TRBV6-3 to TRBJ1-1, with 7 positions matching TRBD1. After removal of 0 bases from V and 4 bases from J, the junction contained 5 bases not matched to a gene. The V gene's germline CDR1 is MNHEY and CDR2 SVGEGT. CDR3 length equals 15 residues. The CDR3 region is CASSYSGGLGTEAFF. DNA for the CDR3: TGTGCCAGCAGTTACTCAGGGGGCCTCGGCACTGAAGCTTTCTTT.

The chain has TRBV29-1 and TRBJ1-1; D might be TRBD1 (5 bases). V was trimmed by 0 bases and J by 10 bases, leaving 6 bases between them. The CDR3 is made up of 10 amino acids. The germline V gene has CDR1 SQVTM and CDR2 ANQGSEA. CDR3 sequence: CSVEEGGAFF. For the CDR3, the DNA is TGCAGCGTTGAAGAGGGGGGAGCTTTCTTT.

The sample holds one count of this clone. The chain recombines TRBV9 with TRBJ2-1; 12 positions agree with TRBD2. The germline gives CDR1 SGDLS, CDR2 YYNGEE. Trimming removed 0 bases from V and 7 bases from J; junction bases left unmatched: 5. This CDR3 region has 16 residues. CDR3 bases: TGTGCCAGCAGCGTAGATCTAGCGGGGGGGCAAAATGAGCAGTTCTTC. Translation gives CASSVDLAGGQNEQFF.

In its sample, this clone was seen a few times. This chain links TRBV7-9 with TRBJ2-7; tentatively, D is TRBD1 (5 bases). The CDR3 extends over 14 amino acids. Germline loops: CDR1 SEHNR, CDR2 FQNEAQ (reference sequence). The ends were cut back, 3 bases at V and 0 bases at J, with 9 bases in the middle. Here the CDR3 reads CASSFSQASYEQYF. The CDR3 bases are TGTGCCAGCAGCTTTTCACAGGCCTCCTACGAGCAGTACTTC.

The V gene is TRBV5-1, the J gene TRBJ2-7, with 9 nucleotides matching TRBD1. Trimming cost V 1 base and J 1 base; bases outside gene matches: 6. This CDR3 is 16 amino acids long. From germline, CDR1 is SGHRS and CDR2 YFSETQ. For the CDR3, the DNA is TGCGCCAGCAGCTTGAGGACGGGACAGGGATCCTACGAGCAGTACTTC. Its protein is CASSLRTGQGSYEQYF.

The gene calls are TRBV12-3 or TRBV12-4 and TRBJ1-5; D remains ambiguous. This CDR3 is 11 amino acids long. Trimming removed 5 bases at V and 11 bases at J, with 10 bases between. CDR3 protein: CASSGGLAQHF. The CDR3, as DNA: TGTGCCAGCAGTGGCGGTTTGGCCCAGCATTTT.

CDR3 sequence reads: CASSQELASGGSSSYEQYF. The CDR3 DNA reads as TGTGCCAGCAGCCAAGAACTTGCCAGCGGGGGGTCCAGCTCCTACGAGCAGTACTTC. The chain employs TRBV3-1 (or the pseudogene TRBV3-2) and TRBJ2-7; 9 bases are shared with TRBD2. Losses at the gene ends were 0 bases for V and 0 bases for J; bases not matched to a gene: 12. The CDR3 totals 19 residues. Germline loops: CDR1 LGHDT, CDR2 YNNKEL (reference sequence).

For the CDR3, the DNA is TGTGCCAGCTCACCGGCAGCGACTAATGAAAAACTGTTTTTT. It yields the protein CASSPAATNEKLFF. This sequence joins TRBV18 and TRBJ1-4, with D hard to call. V lost 3 bases, J lost 2 bases, and 7 bases lay in between. This CDR3 region has 14 residues. Looked up from germline, CDR1 is KGHSH and CDR2 is LQKENI.

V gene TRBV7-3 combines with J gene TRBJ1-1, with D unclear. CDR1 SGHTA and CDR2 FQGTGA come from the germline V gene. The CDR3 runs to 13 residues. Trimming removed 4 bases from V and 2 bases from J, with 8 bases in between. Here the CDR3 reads CASSSESNTEAFF. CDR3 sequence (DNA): TGTGCCAGCAGCTCGGAGAGCAACACTGAAGCTTTCTTT.

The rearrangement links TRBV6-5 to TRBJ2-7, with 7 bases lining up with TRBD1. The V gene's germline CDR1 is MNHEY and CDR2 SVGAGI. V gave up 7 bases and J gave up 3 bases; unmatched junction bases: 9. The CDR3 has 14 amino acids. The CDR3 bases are TGTGCCAGCATCAGCACGGGACAGCTCTACGAGCAGTACTTC. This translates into CASISTGQLYEQYF.

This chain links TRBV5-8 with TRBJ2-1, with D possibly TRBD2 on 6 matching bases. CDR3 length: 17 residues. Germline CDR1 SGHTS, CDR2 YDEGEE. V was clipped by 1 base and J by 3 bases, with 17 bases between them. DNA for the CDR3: TGTGCCAGCAGCTTGTCCCCGGCGGGGCTAGACTACAATGAGCAGTTCTTC. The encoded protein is CASSLSPAGLDYNEQFF.

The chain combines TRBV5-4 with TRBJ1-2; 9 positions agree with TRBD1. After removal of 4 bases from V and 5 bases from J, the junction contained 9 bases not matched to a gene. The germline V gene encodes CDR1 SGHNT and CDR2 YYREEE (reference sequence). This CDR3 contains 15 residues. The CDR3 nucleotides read TGTGCCAGCAGCGGTGGGACAGGGAATTGGTATGGCTACACCTTC. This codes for CASSGGTGNWYGYTF.

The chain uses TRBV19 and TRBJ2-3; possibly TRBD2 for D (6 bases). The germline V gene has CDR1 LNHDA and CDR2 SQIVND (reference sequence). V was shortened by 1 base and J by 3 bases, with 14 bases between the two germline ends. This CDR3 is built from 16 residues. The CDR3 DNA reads TGTGCCAGTAGTATAGCCGCGGGCGGGACTACAGATACGCAGTATTTT. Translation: CASSIAAGGTTDTQYF.

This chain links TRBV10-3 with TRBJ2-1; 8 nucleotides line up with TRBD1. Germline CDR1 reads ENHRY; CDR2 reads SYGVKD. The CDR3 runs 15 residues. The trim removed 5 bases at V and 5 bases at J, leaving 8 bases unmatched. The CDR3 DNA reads TGTGCCATCAGTCAACCCGGGACAGGACACAATGAGCAGTTCTTC. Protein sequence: CAISQPGTGHNEQFF.

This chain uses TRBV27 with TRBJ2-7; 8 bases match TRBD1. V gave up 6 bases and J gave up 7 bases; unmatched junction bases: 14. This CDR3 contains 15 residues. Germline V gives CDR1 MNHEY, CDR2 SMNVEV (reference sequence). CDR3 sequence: CASSQGTGPPGEQYF. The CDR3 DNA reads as TGTGCCAGCAGCCAAGGGACAGGCCCTCCTGGTGAGCAGTACTTC.

CDR3 residues: CASSLGGPHAYNEQFF. In DNA, the CDR3 is TGTGCCAGCAGCTTAGGGGGGCCCCACGCTTACAATGAGCAGTTCTTC. The chain has TRBV11-2 and TRBJ2-1; a possible D gene is TRBD1 (6 bases). Trimming shortened V by 1 base and J by 4 bases, and 14 bases separated the two germline ends. Germline V CDR1 and CDR2: SGHAT, FQNNGV. The CDR3 has 16 amino acids.

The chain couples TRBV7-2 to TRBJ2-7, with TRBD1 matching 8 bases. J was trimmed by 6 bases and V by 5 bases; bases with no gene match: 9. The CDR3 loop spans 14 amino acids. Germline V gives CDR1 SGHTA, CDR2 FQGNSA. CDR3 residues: CASSATGTGGEQYF. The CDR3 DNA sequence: TGTGCCAGCAGCGCGACCGGGACAGGCGGCGAGCAGTACTTC.

DNA of the CDR3: TGTGCCAGCAGCCAAGATAGGACAGGGGGCGTCGGGGAGCTGTTTTTT. It encodes CASSQDRTGGVGELFF. The gene calls are TRBV4-2 and TRBJ2-2; 11 bases are shared with TRBD1. In germline, CDR1 is LGHNA, CDR2 YNFKEQ. This CDR3 region has 16 residues. V trimming: 0 bases; J trimming: 7 bases; junction bases outside the gene matches: 4.

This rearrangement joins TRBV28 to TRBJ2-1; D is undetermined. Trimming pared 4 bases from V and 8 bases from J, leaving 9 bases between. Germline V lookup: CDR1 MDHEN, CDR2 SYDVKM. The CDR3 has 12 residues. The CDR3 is CASSSGPDEQFF. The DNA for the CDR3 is TGTGCCAGCAGTTCCGGTCCGGATGAGCAGTTCTTC.

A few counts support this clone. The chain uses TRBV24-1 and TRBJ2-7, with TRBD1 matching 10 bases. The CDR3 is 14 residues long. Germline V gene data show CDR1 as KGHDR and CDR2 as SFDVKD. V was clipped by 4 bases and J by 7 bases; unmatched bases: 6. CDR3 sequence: CATSDSGTGEEQYF. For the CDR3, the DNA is TGTGCCACCAGTGACTCCGGGACAGGGGAGGAGCAGTACTTC.

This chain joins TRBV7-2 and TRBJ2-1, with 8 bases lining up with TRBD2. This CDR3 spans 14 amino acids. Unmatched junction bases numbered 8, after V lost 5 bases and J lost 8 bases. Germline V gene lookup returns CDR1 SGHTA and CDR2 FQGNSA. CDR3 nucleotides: TGTGCCAGCAGCCGGCCCGGGACTAGATATGAGCAGTTCTTC. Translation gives CASSRPGTRYEQFF. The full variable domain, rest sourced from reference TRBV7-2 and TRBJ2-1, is GAGVSQSPSNKVTEKGKDVELRCDPISGHTALYWYRQSLGQGLEFLIYFQGNSAPDKSGLPSDRFSAERTGGSVSTLTIQRTQQEDSAVYLCASSRPGTRYEQFFGPGTRLTVL.

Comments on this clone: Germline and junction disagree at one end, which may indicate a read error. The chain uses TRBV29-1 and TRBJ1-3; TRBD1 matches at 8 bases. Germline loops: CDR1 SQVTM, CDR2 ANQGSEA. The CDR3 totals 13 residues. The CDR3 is CSVLTGVGNAIYF. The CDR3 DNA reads TGCAGCGTCTTGACAGGGGTGGGAAACGCCATATATTTT.

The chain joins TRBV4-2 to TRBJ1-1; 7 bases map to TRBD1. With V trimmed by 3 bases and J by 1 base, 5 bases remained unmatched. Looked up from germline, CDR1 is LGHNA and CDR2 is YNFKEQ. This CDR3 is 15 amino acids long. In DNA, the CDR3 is TGTGCCAGCAGCCACCCGACAGGGAAGAACACTGAAGCTTTCTTT. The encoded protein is CASSHPTGKNTEAFF.

The CDR3 loop reads CASSGASIYEQYF. The DNA of the CDR3 is TGCGCCAGCAGCGGAGCCAGTATCTACGAGCAGTACTTC. The genes are TRBV4-1 and TRBJ2-7, with D uncertain. The germline V gene has CDR1 MGHRA and CDR2 YSYEKL. V was trimmed by 5 bases and J by 3 bases, leaving 11 bases between them. This CDR3 is 13 amino acids long.

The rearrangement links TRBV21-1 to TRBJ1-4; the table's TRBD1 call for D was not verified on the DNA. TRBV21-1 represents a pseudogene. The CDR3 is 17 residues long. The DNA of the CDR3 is TGTGCCAGCAGCGAACCGCCCGGGACAACTCCTAATGAAAAACTGTTTTTT. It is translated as CASSEPPGTTPNEKLFF.